This is a list of T cell receptor beta chains from one sample in a study of cytomegalovirus exposure and HLA in healthy donors. The method was immunoSEQ multiplex PCR; TCRdb's version includes in-frame clones alone and lacks a portion of them. The sample contains about 160,000 clones, around 80% of which appear only once. Sequenced: PBMCs. Source of these receptors: a male donor in good health and CMV-seropositive. The CDR3 runs from the conserved cysteine through the conserved F or W. The order of the fields is CDR3 protein, CDR3 DNA, clone size, D gene, V gene, J gene. A D gene is named only where the DNA matches it firmly. A clone size is listed for some rows: how often the clone was seen (once, few, many), or a class if it is expanded.

cdr3_aa: CASSLGGTGAGANVLTF
cdr3_nt: TGTGCCAGCAGCTTAGGAGGGACAGGGGCTGGGGCCAACGTCCTGACTTTC
clone_size: .
d_call: TRBD1
v_call: TRBV7-2
j_call: TRBJ2-6

cdr3_aa: CASSLGGTSGGPGETQYF
cdr3_nt: TGTGCCAGCAGCTTGGGGGGGACTAGCGGGGGGCCGGGGGAGACCCAGTACTTC
clone_size: .
d_call: TRBD2
v_call: TRBV5-4
j_call: TRBJ2-5

cdr3_aa: CASSLGQPVGEKLFF
cdr3_nt: TGTGCCAGCAGCTTAGGACAGCCTGTAGGTGAAAAACTGTTTTTT
clone_size: .
d_call: .
v_call: TRBV11-2
j_call: TRBJ1-4

cdr3_aa: CASSQADMGDEQFF
cdr3_nt: TGCGCCAGCAGCCAAGCCGACATGGGCGATGAGCAGTTCTTC
clone_size: few
d_call: .
v_call: TRBV4-3
j_call: TRBJ2-1

cdr3_aa: CASSEGVWATVNTEAFF
cdr3_nt: TGTGCCAGCAGCGAGGGGGTATGGGCGACAGTGAACACTGAAGCTTTCTTT
clone_size: .
d_call: .
v_call: TRBV2
j_call: TRBJ1-1

cdr3_aa: CASSEQGQGYSPLHF
cdr3_nt: TGTGCCAGCAGTGAACAGGGGCAGGGGTATTCACCCCTCCACTTT
clone_size: .
d_call: .
v_call: TRBV2
j_call: TRBJ1-6

cdr3_aa: CASSIDKRGGRDTQYF
cdr3_nt: TGTGCCAGTAGTATTGACAAGCGGGGGGGTCGAGATACGCAGTATTTT
clone_size: .
d_call: TRBD2
v_call: TRBV19
j_call: TRBJ2-3

cdr3_aa: CASSTLGPYFYEQYF
cdr3_nt: TGTGCCAGCAGCACATTGGGCCCTTACTTCTACGAGCAGTACTTC
clone_size: .
d_call: .
v_call: TRBV11-2
j_call: TRBJ2-7

cdr3_aa: CAISIHRNTEAFF
cdr3_nt: TGTGCCATCAGTATCCACAGGAACACTGAAGCTTTCTTT
clone_size: .
d_call: .
v_call: TRBV10-3
j_call: TRBJ1-1

cdr3_aa: CAWSRTLSTEAFF
cdr3_nt: TGTGCCTGGAGCAGGACATTGAGCACTGAAGCTTTCTTT
clone_size: .
d_call: .
v_call: TRBV30
j_call: TRBJ1-1

cdr3_aa: CASSVGGRNQPQHF
cdr3_nt: TGTGCCAGCAGCGTCGGGGGAAGGAATCAGCCCCAGCATTTT
clone_size: few
d_call: .
v_call: TRBV9
j_call: TRBJ1-5

cdr3_aa: CASSRGGTSVSGLAGGLSYEQYF
cdr3_nt: TGTGCCAGCAGCCGGGGCGGGACATCCGTTAGTGGACTAGCGGGAGGACTCTCCTACGAGCAGTACTTC
clone_size: .
d_call: TRBD2
v_call: TRBV9
j_call: TRBJ2-7

cdr3_aa: CASSQGKGQVNGELFF
cdr3_nt: TGTGCCAGCAGCCAAGGGAAGGGGCAAGTAAACGGGGAGCTGTTTTTT
clone_size: .
d_call: .
v_call: TRBV14
j_call: TRBJ2-2

cdr3_aa: CASSPREAEQYF
cdr3_nt: TGTGCCAGCTCACCGAGGGAGGCCGAGCAGTACTTC
clone_size: .
d_call: .
v_call: TRBV18
j_call: TRBJ2-7

cdr3_aa: CAIEGDVRNYGYTF
cdr3_nt: TGTGCCATAGAGGGGGACGTCCGGAACTATGGCTACACCTTC
clone_size: .
d_call: .
v_call: TRBV2
j_call: TRBJ1-2

cdr3_aa: CASSLEWGRYEQYF
cdr3_nt: TGTGCCAGCAGCTTAGAGTGGGGCAGATACGAGCAGTACTTC
clone_size: .
d_call: .
v_call: TRBV11-2
j_call: TRBJ2-7

cdr3_aa: CASSLGLVGAPEAFF
cdr3_nt: TGTGCCAGCAGCTTGGGGTTAGTTGGGGCCCCTGAAGCTTTCTTT
clone_size: .
d_call: .
v_call: TRBV5-5
j_call: TRBJ1-1

cdr3_aa: CASSFRQPGAYEQYF
cdr3_nt: TGCGCCAGCAGCTTCCGCCAACCGGGAGCCTACGAGCAGTACTTC
clone_size: .
d_call: .
v_call: TRBV4-3
j_call: TRBJ2-7

cdr3_aa: CASMGPGANVLTF
cdr3_nt: TGCGCCAGCATGGGGCCTGGGGCCAACGTCCTGACTTTC
clone_size: .
d_call: .
v_call: TRBV4-1
j_call: TRBJ2-6

cdr3_aa: CASSSRRAGAYEQYF
cdr3_nt: TGTGCCAGCAGCTCCCGCCGAGCGGGAGCCTACGAGCAGTACTTC
clone_size: .
d_call: TRBD2
v_call: TRBV7-2
j_call: TRBJ2-7

cdr3_aa: CASSRNVRGSDGELFF
cdr3_nt: TGTGCCAGCAGCCGAAACGTCAGGGGTTCAGACGGGGAGCTGTTTTTT
clone_size: .
d_call: .
v_call: TRBV7-2
j_call: TRBJ2-2

cdr3_aa: CASSPQGIYGYTF
cdr3_nt: TGTGCCAGCAGCCCACAGGGAATCTATGGCTACACCTTC
clone_size: .
d_call: .
v_call: TRBV27
j_call: TRBJ1-2

cdr3_aa: CASGGQLTSGANGLTF
cdr3_nt: TGTGCCAGCGGAGGACAGCTTACCTCTGGGGCCAACGGCCTGACTTTC
clone_size: .
d_call: .
v_call: TRBV7-9
j_call: TRBJ2-6

cdr3_aa: CASSFSSGGASPEQFF
cdr3_nt: TGTGCCAGCAGCTTTTCTAGCGGGGGGGCATCCCCTGAGCAGTTCTTC
clone_size: .
d_call: TRBD2
v_call: TRBV7-2
j_call: TRBJ2-1

cdr3_aa: CASSWGTSAGIVTQYF
cdr3_nt: TGTGCCAGCAGTTGGGGGACTAGCGCGGGGATTGTTACGCAGTATTTT
clone_size: .
d_call: TRBD2
v_call: TRBV6-5
j_call: TRBJ2-3

cdr3_aa: CASSGTGDEKLFF
cdr3_nt: TGTGCCAGCTCCGGGACAGGGGATGAAAAACTGTTTTTT
clone_size: .
d_call: TRBD1
v_call: TRBV19
j_call: TRBJ1-4

cdr3_aa: CASSLARPGQGTYEQYF
cdr3_nt: TGTGCCAGCAGCTTAGCGCGCCCGGGACAGGGCACCTACGAGCAGTACTTC
clone_size: .
d_call: TRBD1
v_call: TRBV7-2
j_call: TRBJ2-7

cdr3_aa: CATAAPGTSMQFF
cdr3_nt: TGTGCCACCGCGGCTCCCGGGACTAGCATGCAGTTCTTC
clone_size: .
d_call: TRBD2
v_call: TRBV6-5
j_call: TRBJ2-1

cdr3_aa: CASSATGVNTIYF
cdr3_nt: TGTGCCAGCAGCGCGACAGGTGTAAACACCATATATTTT
clone_size: .
d_call: .
v_call: TRBV9
j_call: TRBJ1-3

cdr3_aa: CASSLATYRYEQYF
cdr3_nt: TGTGCCAGCAGCTTGGCCACTTATCGCTACGAGCAGTACTTC
clone_size: .
d_call: .
v_call: TRBV5-6
j_call: TRBJ2-7

cdr3_aa: CASSVRTQGAEQFF
cdr3_nt: TGTGCCAGCAGCGTTAGAACTCAGGGTGCTGAGCAGTTCTTC
clone_size: .
d_call: .
v_call: TRBV25-1
j_call: TRBJ2-1

cdr3_aa: CASSRQEGGAFF
cdr3_nt: TGTGCCAGCAGTAGACAGGAAGGGGGAGCTTTCTTT
clone_size: .
d_call: .
v_call: TRBV6-6
j_call: TRBJ1-1

cdr3_aa: CASSLGTSGSTGELFF
cdr3_nt: TGTGCCAGCAGTCTCGGGACTAGCGGGAGTACCGGGGAGCTGTTTTTT
clone_size: once
d_call: TRBD2
v_call: TRBV27
j_call: TRBJ2-2

cdr3_aa: CASSPVGDSWNEQFF
cdr3_nt: TGTGCCAGCTCACCAGTCGGGGACTCTTGGAATGAGCAGTTCTTC
clone_size: once
d_call: .
v_call: TRBV18
j_call: TRBJ2-1

cdr3_aa: CASSPRGSGETQYF
cdr3_nt: TGTGCCAGCAGCCCCCGAGGTAGCGGAGAGACCCAGTACTTC
clone_size: .
d_call: .
v_call: TRBV7-9
j_call: TRBJ2-5

cdr3_aa: CASTGGGANVLTF
cdr3_nt: TGTGCCAGCACCGGGGGTGGGGCCAACGTCCTGACTTTC
clone_size: .
d_call: .
v_call: TRBV28
j_call: TRBJ2-6

cdr3_aa: CASSFDRNQPQHF
cdr3_nt: TGTGCCAGCAGCTTTGACAGAAATCAGCCCCAGCATTTT
clone_size: .
d_call: .
v_call: TRBV7-2
j_call: TRBJ1-5